These T cell receptor beta chains were read from a single sample in a study of cytomegalovirus exposure and HLA in healthy donors. Repertoires were generated with immunoSEQ multiplex PCR, while TCRdb's copy carries only in-frame clones and drops some. The sample has 210,000 or so clones, approximately 78% seen once. Sequencing was done on a sample of PBMCs. The receptors here all came from a boy aged 10-17 years in good health and CMV-seronegative. Each CDR3 is given with its conserved first and last residue. The D gene is left open where the match is weak. Expanded clones get a size class; other rows say once, few or many, or leave the size out.

D | size | J | V | CDR3 | DNA
NA | NA | TRBJ2-3 | TRBV30 | CAWRLKGGTFF | TGTGCCTGGAGGCTAAAGGGCGGGACTTTTTTT
TRBD2 | NA | TRBJ2-3 | TRBV5-1 | CASSSLLAGGTDTQYF | TGCGCCAGCAGCTCCTTGCTAGCGGGGGGCACAGATACGCAGTATTTT
NA | NA | TRBJ2-7 | TRBV27 | CASSFTGGLYEQYF | TGTGCCAGCAGTTTTACCGGGGGTTTGTACGAGCAGTACTTC
TRBD1 | NA | TRBJ2-7 | TRBV7-2 | CAPRGQAYEQYF | TGTGCCCCCAGGGGACAGGCGTACGAGCAGTACTTC
TRBD2 | NA | TRBJ2-7 | TRBV10-3 | CAISDPEKGGGAREQYF | TGTGCCATCAGTGACCCCGAGAAGGGCGGGGGGGCAAGGGAGCAGTACTTC
NA | NA | TRBJ2-5 | TRBV2 | CASSGSGQETQYF | TGTGCCAGCAGTGGCTCGGGGCAAGAGACCCAGTACTTC
NA | NA | TRBJ2-3 | TRBV5-6 | CASSLAAGVGTDTQYF | TGTGCCAGCAGCTTGGCAGCAGGGGTAGGCACAGATACGCAGTATTTT
NA | NA | TRBJ1-5 | TRBV5-6 | CASSFGQYQPQHF | TGTGCCAGCAGCTTTGGACAGTATCAGCCCCAGCATTTT
NA | NA | TRBJ2-7 | TRBV7-9 | CASSAPTPSSYEQYF | TGTGCCAGCAGCGCGCCGACCCCTAGCTCCTACGAGCAGTACTTC
NA | NA | TRBJ2-3 | TRBV21-1 | CASSSGTSADTQYF | TGTGCCAGCAGTTCCGGGACTAGCGCAGATACGCAGTATTTT
NA | NA | TRBJ1-6 | TRBV11-2 | CASSLRQGNSPLHF | TGTGCCAGCAGCTTAAGGCAGGGGAATTCACCCCTCCACTTT
TRBD2 | NA | TRBJ2-5 | TRBV5-4 | CASSLGLAGGRETQYF | TGTGCCAGCAGCTTGGGCCTAGCGGGAGGTAGGGAGACCCAGTACTTC
TRBD1 | NA | TRBJ1-2 | TRBV30 | CAWNQGQSNYGYTF | TGTGCCTGGAATCAGGGACAGTCTAACTATGGCTACACCTTC
TRBD2 | NA | TRBJ2-2 | TRBV4-1 | CASSHLLAGTGGELFF | TGCGCCAGCAGCCACCTCCTAGCGGGAACGGGCGGGGAGCTGTTTTTT
NA | NA | TRBJ1-2 | TRBV14 | CASSLLPDYGYTF | TGTGCCAGCAGCCTTCTCCCTGACTATGGCTACACCTTC
TRBD1 | NA | TRBJ2-5 | TRBV7-9 | CASSPTGLFGETQYF | TGTGCCAGCAGCCCGACAGGGCTTTTCGGAGAGACCCAGTACTTC
NA | NA | TRBJ2-7 | TRBV5-1 | CASSPEGDEQYF | TGCGCCAGCAGCCCTGAGGGGGACGAGCAGTACTTC
TRBD1 | NA | TRBJ1-3 | TRBV5-5 | CASSSSGTGGNTIYF | TGTGCCAGCAGCTCCTCCGGGACAGGTGGAAACACCATATATTTT
TRBD2 | few | TRBJ2-7 | TRBV5-1 | CASSHVFAGGGDEQYF | TGCGCCAGCAGCCATGTCTTTGCGGGAGGAGGGGACGAGCAGTACTTC
NA | NA | TRBJ2-1 | TRBV13 | CASSSKSAVSVPNEQFF | TGTGCCAGCAGCTCGAAATCCGCGGTAAGCGTTCCCAATGAGCAGTTCTTC
NA | NA | TRBJ2-2 | TRBV10-3 | CAISESAAGELFF | TGTGCCATCAGTGAGTCGGCGGCCGGGGAGCTGTTTTTT
NA | few | TRBJ2-5 | TRBV7-9 | CASSSPAETALQETQYF | TGTGCCAGCAGCTCGCCGGCCGAGACAGCCCTACAAGAGACCCAGTACTTC
TRBD1 | few | TRBJ2-3 | TRBV30 | CAWNTGGDTQYF | TGTGCCTGGAATACAGGGGGGGATACGCAGTATTTT
NA | once | TRBJ1-1 | TRBV18 | CASSPSGKNTEAFF | TGTGCCAGCTCACCTTCAGGGAAGAACACTGAAGCTTTCTTT
NA | NA | TRBJ2-2 | TRBV9 | CASSQVLGELFF | TGTGCCAGCAGCCAAGTCCTAGGGGAGCTGTTTTTT
NA | NA | TRBJ2-7 | TRBV7-2 | CASSSLSSYEQYF | TGTGCCAGCAGCTCGCTGAGCTCCTACGAGCAGTACTTC
NA | NA | TRBJ1-5 | TRBV6-1 | CATLYSNQPQHF | TGTGCCACCCTATATAGCAATCAGCCCCAGCATTTT
TRBD2 | few | TRBJ2-1 | TRBV6-1 | CASSQGLAVRGEQFF | TGTGCCAGCAGTCAGGGACTAGCGGTCCGAGGCGAGCAGTTCTTC
NA | few | TRBJ2-1 | TRBV2 | CASSDLGTYNEQFF | TGTGCCAGCAGTGATCTCGGGACTTACAATGAGCAGTTCTTC
NA | NA | TRBJ2-2 | TRBV5-1 | CASSLDSTGELFF | TGCGCCAGCAGCTTGGACAGCACCGGGGAGCTGTTTTTT
NA | NA | TRBJ2-3 | TRBV19 | CASSAGREWTDTQYF | TGTGCCAGTAGTGCTGGTCGGGAGTGGACAGATACGCAGTATTTT
NA | NA | TRBJ1-2 | TRBV7-9 | CASSRWGVNYGYTF | TGTGCCAGCAGCAGGTGGGGGGTTAACTATGGCTACACCTTC
TRBD1 | NA | TRBJ1-2 | TRBV9 | CASSVDAGGFYGYTF | TGTGCCAGCAGCGTAGACGCAGGGGGCTTCTATGGCTACACCTTC
NA | NA | TRBJ1-1 | TRBV11-3 | CASSAGRLNTEAFF | TGTGCCAGCAGCGCCGGGAGACTGAACACTGAAGCTTTCTTT
NA | NA | TRBJ1-1 | TRBV30 | CAWRPRMNTEAFF | TGTGCCTGGCGCCCGAGAATGAACACTGAAGCTTTCTTT
NA | once | TRBJ1-3 | TRBV28 | CASGLLLEGAGNTIYF | TGTGCCAGCGGCCTGCTACTCGAGGGTGCTGGAAACACCATATATTTT
TRBD2 | NA | TRBJ2-3 | TRBV4-1 | CASSQMGLAGGGVTDTQYF | TGCGCCAGCAGCCAAATGGGACTAGCGGGGGGCGGTGTCACAGATACGCAGTATTTT
NA | NA | TRBJ2-1 | TRBV5-4 | CASSFKTGEQFF | TGTGCCAGCAGCTTTAAAACGGGGGAGCAGTTCTTC
NA | NA | TRBJ1-1 | TRBV5-4 | CASSLGDPGITEAFF | TGTGCCAGCAGCTTGGGAGATCCGGGGATCACTGAAGCTTTCTTT
NA | NA | TRBJ1-3 | TRBV9 | CASSVAGSSGNTIYF | TGTGCCAGCAGCGTAGCTGGGAGCTCTGGAAACACCATATATTTT
NA | NA | TRBJ1-1 | TRBV10-3 | CAISVGGKGTEAFF | TGTGCCATCAGTGTGGGGGGAAAGGGCACTGAAGCTTTCTTT
TRBD1 | NA | TRBJ1-5 | TRBV27 | CARQGNQPQHF | TGTGCCAGACAGGGGAATCAGCCCCAGCATTTT
NA | NA | TRBJ2-7 | TRBV5-4 | CASDLDLVACEQYF | TGTGCCAGCGACCTAGACTTGGTAGCGTGCGAGCAGTACTTC
TRBD1 | once | TRBJ1-2 | TRBV5-8 | CASSSVPGQAPGTF | TGTGCCAGCAGCAGTGTCCCGGGACAGGCACCAGGCACCTTC
NA | NA | TRBJ1-2 | TRBV19 | CATLRLGYGYTF | TGTGCCACTTTACGGCTCGGGTACGGCTACACCTTC
NA | NA | TRBJ1-5 | TRBV27 | CASNRFGTPSNQPQHF | TGTGCCAGCAACCGTTTCGGGACACCTAGCAATCAGCCCCAGCATTTT
TRBD2 | NA | TRBJ2-7 | TRBV2 | CASMPWTSSYEQYF | TGTGCCAGCATGCCATGGACTAGCTCCTACGAGCAGTACTTC
NA | NA | TRBJ2-5 | TRBV29-1 | CSVGKLLQETQYF | TGCAGCGTTGGAAAACTACTGCAAGAGACCCAGTACTTC
NA | NA | TRBJ1-5 | TRBV9 | CASSVGPVQPQHF | TGTGCCAGCAGCGTAGGCCCGGTCCAGCCCCAGCATTTT
TRBD2 | NA | TRBJ2-1 | TRBV7-3 | CASSPQGAGGRNEQFF | TGTGCCAGCAGCCCGCAGGGAGCGGGGGGGCGGAATGAGCAGTTCTTC
TRBD1 | NA | TRBJ1-2 | TRBV4-1 | CASSLISGTGDGYTF | TGCGCCAGCAGCCTCATCTCCGGGACAGGGGACGGCTACACCTTC
TRBD1 | once | TRBJ1-1 | TRBV7-9 | CASSSGQDPFF | TGTGCCAGCAGCTCCGGACAGGATCCTTTCTTT